This T cell receptor beta chain was recorded in a study of shared clonotypes between healthy human individuals (dated by TCRdb to the early 2020s). About the full investigation: A couple of women and a few men aged 18 to 49 years were included in the cohort. For each donor, CD4 naive and CD4 memory were each run on three plates, CD8 naive on two plates, and CD8 memory on one plate. To estimate repertoire size and how much clonotype sharing occurs between individuals, the study deeply sequenced the blood TCR repertoires of about five healthy adults. To increase sequencing depth and limit assay-specific biases, TCR repertoire library preparation and sequencing were carried out by different laboratories using diverse techniques. Leukapheresis yielded between about 0.94 and 10 billion PBMCs per donor.

Using the deep immunoSEQ assay, multiplex PCR amplified TCR CDR3 regions from genomic DNA. Extracted genomic DNA from each cell subset was distributed evenly across all wells of several immunoSEQ 96-well plates, and each plate was treated as a replicate. Each replicate PCR for sorted subsets received roughly 0.2 ug genomic DNA, equal to tens of thousands of T cell genomes. The purified libraries were quantified using a Qubit 3.0 fluorometer, sized with a Bioanalyzer 2100, and then quantified again using the KAPA Library Quantification kit. Every immunoSEQ 96-well plate was sequenced on a dedicated single-read 150-cycle Illumina NextSeq 550 flow cell. From the authors' description of their analysis: Because the immunoSEQ output included only junctional sequences and no quality scores, the filtering could not be the same as the filtering used for full-length reads. Sequences were annotated with PyIR, a Python wrapper for IgBLAST v1.9, using IMGT germline references to assign V/J genes and CDR3. Reads were removed for weak V/J assignments (E-value above 1e-6), missing CDR3, stop codons, out-of-frame junctions, or ambiguous translated residues. V3J clonotypes were defined as sequences sharing an identical inferred V gene, J gene, and CDR3 amino acid sequence. To compute the percentage overlap between repertoires, the number of shared unique clonotypes was divided by the size of the smaller repertoire. Richness of each repertoire was evaluated using RTK rarefaction, the Chao1 estimator, and Recon v2.1 estimates of unobserved clonotypes. Generation probabilities for all TCRbeta clonotypes obtained by the gDNA method from a handful of donors were computed using OLGA. TCRdb limited this immuneACCESS table to in-frame rearrangements with V and J called. A share of clones is missing; checked studies link under half to unresolved V genes, and the rest is unexplained. V, J and clone size reflect that table, while D and trimming were determined from the DNA. In this sample the table shows under 2,500,000 clones, roughly 95% of which occur a single time. The ten largest clones represent 0.1% to 0.15% of the sample.

Study-wide findings and limitations: Pairwise subsampling led to the expectation that sequencing depth would affect the degree of clonotype sharing among donors. The genetic and exposure-history diversity represented was limited by the small number of donors. Sharing across four donors was observed for about 5% of naive CD4, 3% to 3.5% of naive CD8, 2.3% of memory CD4, and over 0.3% of memory CD8 clonotypes. Sampling was limited to blood, and TCR repertoires in tissue likely differ from TCR repertoires in blood. Larger estimated clonotype richness was generally found for naive subsets than for memory subsets. Higher generation probabilities were observed for clonotypes shared by all four sorted-subset donors than for non-shared clonotypes. Incomplete sequencing was indicated by rarefaction of sorted-subset datasets, despite the large sequencing depth.

With respect to this clone: Its specific antigen is unknown. Base quality data are lacking; no much larger clone is found one base away.

The donors were healthy, HIV-negative adults with no recently reported acute infections or vaccinations. Every donor was a Caucasian adult residing in Nashville, Tennessee, USA. Magnetic negative selection was used to enrich CD4+ T cells, after which naive cells were positively selected on CD45RA and the negative fraction became the memory subset. Blood was collected by leukapheresis, and PBMCs were isolated by Ficoll-Histopaque density gradient centrifugation and then cryopreserved in liquid nitrogen vapor phase. Analytical flow cytometry was used to check the purity and quantity of every magnetically sorted T cell population. Genomic DNA was isolated from each sorted fraction and quantified by UV absorbance on a Nanodrop 2000c. The CDR3 contains 14 residues, cysteine and phenylalanine counted. Of all the DNA, just the CDR3 is kept, 42 bases in frame from base 1. The germline V gene (reference sequence) gives CDR1 as MNHNY and CDR2 as SVGAGI. The junction shows trimming of 5 bases on V and 4 bases on J, plus 14 bases between the germline ends.

Sequencing was done on a sample of naive CD4+ T cells sorted from blood. In the paper's terms, the cell subset or site label means: CD45RA+ positively selected. In this chain, TRBV6-6 is recombined with TRBJ1-2; perhaps TRBD1 is the D gene, with 5 bases matching. This clonotype originated in a man younger than 30 in good health. The CDR3 sequence is CASSDRRDFYGYTF. DNA sequence: TGTGCCAGCAGTGATCGACGGGACTTCTATGGCTACACCTTC.